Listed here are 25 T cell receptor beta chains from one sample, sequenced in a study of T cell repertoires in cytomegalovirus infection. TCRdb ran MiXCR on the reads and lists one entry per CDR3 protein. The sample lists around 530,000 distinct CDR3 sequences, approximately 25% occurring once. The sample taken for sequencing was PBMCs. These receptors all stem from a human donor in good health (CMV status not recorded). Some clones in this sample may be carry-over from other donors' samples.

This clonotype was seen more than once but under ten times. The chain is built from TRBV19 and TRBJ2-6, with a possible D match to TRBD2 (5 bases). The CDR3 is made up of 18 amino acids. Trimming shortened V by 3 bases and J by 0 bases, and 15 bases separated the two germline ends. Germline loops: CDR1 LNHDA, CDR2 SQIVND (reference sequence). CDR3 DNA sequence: TGTGCCAGTAGTATTCGAGGCAGTACTAGCTCTGGGGCCAACGTCCTGACTTTC. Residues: CASSIRGSTSSGANVLTF.

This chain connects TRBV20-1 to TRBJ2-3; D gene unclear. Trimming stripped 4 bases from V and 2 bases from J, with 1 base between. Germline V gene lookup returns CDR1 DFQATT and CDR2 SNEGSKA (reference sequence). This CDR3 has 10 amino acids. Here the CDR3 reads CSATTDTQYF. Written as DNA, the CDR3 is TGCAGTGCTACCACAGATACGCAGTATTTT.

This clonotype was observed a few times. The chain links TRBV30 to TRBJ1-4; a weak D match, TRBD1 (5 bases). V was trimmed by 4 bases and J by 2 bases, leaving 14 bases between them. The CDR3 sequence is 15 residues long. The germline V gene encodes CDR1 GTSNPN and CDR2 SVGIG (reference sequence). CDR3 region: CAWKRGGRTNEKLFF. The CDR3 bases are TGTGCCTGGAAAAGGGGCGGACGGACTAATGAAAAACTGTTTTTT. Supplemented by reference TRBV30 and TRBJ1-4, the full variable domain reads SQTIHQWPATLVQPVGSPLSLECTVEGTSNPNLYWYRQAAGRGLQLLFYSVGIGQISSEVPQNLSASRPQDRQFILSSKKLLLSDSGFYLCAWKRGGRTNEKLFFGSGTQLSVL.

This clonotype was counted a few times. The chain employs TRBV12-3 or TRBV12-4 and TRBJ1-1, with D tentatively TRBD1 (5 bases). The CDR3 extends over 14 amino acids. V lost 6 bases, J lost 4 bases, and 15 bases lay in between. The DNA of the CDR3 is TGTGCCAGCAGGACACAGGCGGGTGGCACTGAAGCTTTCTTT. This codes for CASRTQAGGTEAFF.

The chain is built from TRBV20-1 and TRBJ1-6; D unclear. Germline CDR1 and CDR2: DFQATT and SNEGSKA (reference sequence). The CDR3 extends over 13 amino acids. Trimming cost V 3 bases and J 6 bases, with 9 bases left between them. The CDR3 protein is CSARQSRNSPLHF. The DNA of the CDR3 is TGCAGTGCTAGGCAGAGCCGTAATTCACCCCTCCACTTT.

The CDR3: CAISSGTSPQDPYEQYF. CDR3 in DNA: TGTGCCATCAGTTCCGGGACTTCGCCTCAGGATCCCTACGAGCAGTACTTC. The chain joins TRBV10-3 to TRBJ2-7; possibly TRBD2 for D (6 bases). This CDR3 is built from 17 residues. CDR1 ENHRY and CDR2 SYGVKD come from the germline V gene. Trimming shortened V by 5 bases and J by 2 bases, and 22 bases separated the two germline ends.

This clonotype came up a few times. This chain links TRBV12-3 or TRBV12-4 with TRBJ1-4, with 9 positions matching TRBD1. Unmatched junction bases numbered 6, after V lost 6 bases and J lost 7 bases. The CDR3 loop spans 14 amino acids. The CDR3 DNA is TGTGCCAGCAGCGACAGGGGGTCTAGTGAAAAACTGTTTTTT. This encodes CASSDRGSSEKLFF.

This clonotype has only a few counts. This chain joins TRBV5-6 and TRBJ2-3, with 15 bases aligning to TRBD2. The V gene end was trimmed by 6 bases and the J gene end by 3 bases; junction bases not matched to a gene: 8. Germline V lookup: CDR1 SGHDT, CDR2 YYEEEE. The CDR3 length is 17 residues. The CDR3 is CASISLGLAGGTDTQYF. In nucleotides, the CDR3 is TGTGCCAGCATTTCTCTGGGACTAGCGGGAGGTACAGATACGCAGTATTTT.

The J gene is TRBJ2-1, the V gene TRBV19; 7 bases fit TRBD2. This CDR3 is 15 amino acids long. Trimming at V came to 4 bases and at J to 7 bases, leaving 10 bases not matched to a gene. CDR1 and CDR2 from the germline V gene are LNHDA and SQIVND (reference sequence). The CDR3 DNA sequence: TGTGCCAGTAGTACCCCACCGGGGCGGGAGAATGAGCAGTTCTTC. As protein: CASSTPPGRENEQFF.

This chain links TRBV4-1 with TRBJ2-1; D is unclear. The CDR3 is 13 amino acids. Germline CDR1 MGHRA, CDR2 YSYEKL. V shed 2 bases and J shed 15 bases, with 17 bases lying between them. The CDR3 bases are TGCGCCAGCAGCCAACTAGGCGCGAGGCGGACGTTCTTC. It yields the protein CASSQLGARRTFF.

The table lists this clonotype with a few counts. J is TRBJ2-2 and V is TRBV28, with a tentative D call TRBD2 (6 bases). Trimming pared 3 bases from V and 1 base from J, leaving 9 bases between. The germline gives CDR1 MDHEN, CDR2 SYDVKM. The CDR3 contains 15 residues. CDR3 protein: CASSFLAENTGELFF. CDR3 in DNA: TGTGCCAGCAGTTTCTTAGCGGAGAACACCGGGGAGCTGTTTTTT.

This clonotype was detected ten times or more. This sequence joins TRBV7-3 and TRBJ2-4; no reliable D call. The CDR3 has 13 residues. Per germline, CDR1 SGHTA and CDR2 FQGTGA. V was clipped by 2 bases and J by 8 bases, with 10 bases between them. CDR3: CASSLGGSDIQYF. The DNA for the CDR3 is TGTGCCAGCAGCTTAGGTGGATCGGACATTCAGTACTTC. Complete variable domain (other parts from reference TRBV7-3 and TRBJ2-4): GAGVSQTPSNKVTEKGKYVELRCDPISGHTALYWYRQSLGQGPEFLIYFQGTGAADDSGLPNDRFFAVRPEGSVSTLKIQRTERGDSAVYLCASSLGGSDIQYFGAGTRLSVL.

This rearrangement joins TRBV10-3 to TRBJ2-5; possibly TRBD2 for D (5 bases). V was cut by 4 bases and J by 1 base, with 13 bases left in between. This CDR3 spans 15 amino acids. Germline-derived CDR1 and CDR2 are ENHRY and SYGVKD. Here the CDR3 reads CAISGGAVLQETQYF. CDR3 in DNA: TGTGCCATCAGTGGGGGAGCGGTGCTCCAAGAGACCCAGTACTTC.

Here the CDR3 reads CASSLDPVGYGYTF. CDR3 in DNA: TGTGCCAGCAGCTTAGACCCCGTCGGGTATGGCTACACCTTC. The chain couples TRBV7-8 to TRBJ1-2; the D is unclear. Looked up from germline, CDR1 is SGHVS and CDR2 is FQNEAQ. Deletions cut 1 base from V and 5 bases from J, with 11 bases between. CDR3 size: 14 residues.

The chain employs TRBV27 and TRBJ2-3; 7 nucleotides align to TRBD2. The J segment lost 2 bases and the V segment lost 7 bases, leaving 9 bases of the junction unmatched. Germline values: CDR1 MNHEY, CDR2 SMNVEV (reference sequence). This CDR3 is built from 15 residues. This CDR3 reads CASTSSSGITDTQYF. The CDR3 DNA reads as TGTGCCAGCACCTCGTCTAGCGGTATCACAGATACGCAGTATTTT.

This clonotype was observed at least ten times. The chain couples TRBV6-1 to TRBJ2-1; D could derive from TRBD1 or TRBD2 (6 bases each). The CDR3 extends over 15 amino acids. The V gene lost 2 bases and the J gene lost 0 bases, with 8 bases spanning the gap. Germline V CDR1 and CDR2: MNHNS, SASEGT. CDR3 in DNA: TGTGCCAGCAGTGAAAGGGGGGTCTCCTACAATGAGCAGTTCTTC. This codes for CASSERGVSYNEQFF.

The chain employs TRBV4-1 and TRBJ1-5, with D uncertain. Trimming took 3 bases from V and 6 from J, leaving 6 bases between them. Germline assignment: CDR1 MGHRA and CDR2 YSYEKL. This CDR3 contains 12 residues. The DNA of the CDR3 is TGCGCCAGCAGCCAGTTAGGTCAGCCCCAGCATTTT. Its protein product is CASSQLGQPQHF.

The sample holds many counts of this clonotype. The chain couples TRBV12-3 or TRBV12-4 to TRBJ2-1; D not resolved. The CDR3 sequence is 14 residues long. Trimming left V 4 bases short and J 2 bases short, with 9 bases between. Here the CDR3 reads CASSSADPYNEQFF. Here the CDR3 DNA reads TGTGCCAGCAGTTCTGCGGACCCCTACAATGAGCAGTTCTTC.

The CDR3 DNA follows: TGTGCCAGCAGTTTTGGCGGGATGGGGTCTAACGAGCAGTACGTC. It is translated as CASSFGGMGSNEQYV. The rearrangement uses TRBV12-3 or TRBV12-4 and TRBJ2-7, with D tentatively TRBD2 (6 bases). Deletions cut 3 bases from V and 5 bases from J, with 17 bases between. This CDR3 is 15 amino acids long.

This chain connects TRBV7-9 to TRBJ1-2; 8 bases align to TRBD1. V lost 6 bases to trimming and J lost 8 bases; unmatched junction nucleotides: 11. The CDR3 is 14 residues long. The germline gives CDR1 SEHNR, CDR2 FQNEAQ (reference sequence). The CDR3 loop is CASSQPQGGVGYTF. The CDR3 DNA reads TGTGCCAGCAGTCAACCACAGGGGGGGGTCGGCTACACCTTC.

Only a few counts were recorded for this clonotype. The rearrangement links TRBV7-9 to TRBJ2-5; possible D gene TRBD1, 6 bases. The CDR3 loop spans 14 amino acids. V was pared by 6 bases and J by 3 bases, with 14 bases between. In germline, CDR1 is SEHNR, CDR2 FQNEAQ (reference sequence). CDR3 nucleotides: TGTGCCAGCAGGGCCGTCGCAGGGGAAGAGACCCAGTACTTC. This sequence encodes CASRAVAGEETQYF.

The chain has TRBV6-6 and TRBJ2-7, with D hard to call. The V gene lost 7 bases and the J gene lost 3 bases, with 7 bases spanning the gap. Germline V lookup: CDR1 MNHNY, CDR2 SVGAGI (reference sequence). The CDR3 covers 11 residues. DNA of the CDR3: TGTGCCAGCAAGATCAACTACGAGCAGTACTTC. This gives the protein CASKINYEQYF.

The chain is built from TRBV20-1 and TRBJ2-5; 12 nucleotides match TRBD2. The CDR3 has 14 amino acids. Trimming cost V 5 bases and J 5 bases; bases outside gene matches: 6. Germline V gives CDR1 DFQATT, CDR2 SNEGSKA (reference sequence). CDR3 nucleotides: TGCAGTGCTCTACGACTAGCGGGAGTTGAGACCCAGTACTTC. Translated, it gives CSALRLAGVETQYF.

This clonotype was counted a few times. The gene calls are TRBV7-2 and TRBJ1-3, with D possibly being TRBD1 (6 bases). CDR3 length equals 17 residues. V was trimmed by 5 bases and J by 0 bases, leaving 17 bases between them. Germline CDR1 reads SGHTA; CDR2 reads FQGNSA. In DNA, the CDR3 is TGTGCCAGCAGCCAGACTACGACAGGCTTCTCTGGAAACACCATATATTTT. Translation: CASSQTTTGFSGNTIYF.

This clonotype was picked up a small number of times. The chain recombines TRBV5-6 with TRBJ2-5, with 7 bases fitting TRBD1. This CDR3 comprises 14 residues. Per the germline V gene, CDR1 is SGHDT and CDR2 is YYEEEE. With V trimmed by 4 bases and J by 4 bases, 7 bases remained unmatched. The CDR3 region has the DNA TGTGCCAGCAGCGGAACGGACAGGAGAGAGACCCAGTACTTC. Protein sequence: CASSGTDRRETQYF.